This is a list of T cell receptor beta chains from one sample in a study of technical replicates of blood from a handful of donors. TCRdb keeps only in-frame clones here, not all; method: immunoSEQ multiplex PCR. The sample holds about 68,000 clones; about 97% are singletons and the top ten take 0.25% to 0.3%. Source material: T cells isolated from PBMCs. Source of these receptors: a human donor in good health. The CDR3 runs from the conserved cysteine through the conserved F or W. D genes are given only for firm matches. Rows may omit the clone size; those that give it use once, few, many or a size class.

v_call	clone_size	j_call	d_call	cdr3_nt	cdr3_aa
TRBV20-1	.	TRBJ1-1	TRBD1	TGCAGTGCTAGAGGGACAGGGGTAGCTTTCTTT	CSARGTGVAFF
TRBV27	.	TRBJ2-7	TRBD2	TGTGCCAGCAGTGTTAGACTAGCGGGAGCCTACGAGCAGTACTTC	CASSVRLAGAYEQYF
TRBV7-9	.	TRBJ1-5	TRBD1	TGTGCCAGCAGCAAGACAGGGGGGCAGCCCCAGCATTTT	CASSKTGGQPQHF
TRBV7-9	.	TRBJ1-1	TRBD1	TGTGCCAGCAGGGCCGGGACAGGGGGCGGTAAGAACACTGAAGCTTTCTTT	CASRAGTGGGKNTEAFF
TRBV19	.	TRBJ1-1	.	TGTGCCAGTAGTATGGGAGGCAGGTCCAACACTGAAGCTTTCTTT	CASSMGGRSNTEAFF
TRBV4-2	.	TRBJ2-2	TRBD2	TGTGCCAGCAGCCAAGTAGCGGGAGGGCCTGTCACCGGGGAGCTGTTTTTT	CASSQVAGGPVTGELFF
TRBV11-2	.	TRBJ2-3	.	TGTGCCAGCAGCTTAGACGAGTATGGGGCGCGGACCACAGATACGCAGTATTTT	CASSLDEYGARTTDTQYF
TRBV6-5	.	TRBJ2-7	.	TGTGCCAGCAGAGGACATACCGCCTACGAGCAGTACTTC	CASRGHTAYEQYF
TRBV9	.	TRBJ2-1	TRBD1	TGTGCCAGCAGCGAGGGGGCTAGCATGAGCAATGAGCAGTTCTTC	CASSEGASMSNEQFF
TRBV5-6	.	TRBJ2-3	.	TGTGCCAGCAGCTTCCAGGGCACAGATACGCAGTATTTT	CASSFQGTDTQYF
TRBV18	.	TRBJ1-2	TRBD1	TGTGCCAGCTCACCGACCGGGACAGGGGACAACTATGGCTACACCTTC	CASSPTGTGDNYGYTF
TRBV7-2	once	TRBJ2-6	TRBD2	TGTGCCAGCAGCCCTCGCGGGGGGGAGGCTGGGGCCAACGTCCTGACTTTC	CASSPRGGEAGANVLTF
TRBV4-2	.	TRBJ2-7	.	TGTGCCAGCAGCCAATCTGAGACAGACGTCTCCTACGAGCAGTACTTC	CASSQSETDVSYEQYF
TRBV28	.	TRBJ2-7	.	TGTGCCAGCAGGCCTTTGGAAATACAGGCTGGGGGGTACGAGCAGTACTTC	CASRPLEIQAGGYEQYF
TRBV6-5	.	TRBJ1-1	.	TGTGCCAGCAGGGGGGGAACTGAAGCTTTCTTT	CASRGGTEAFF
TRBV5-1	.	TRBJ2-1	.	TGCGCCAGCAGCTTGGTAGATGAGCAGTTCTTC	CASSLVDEQFF
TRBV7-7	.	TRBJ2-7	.	TGTGCCAGCAGCTTAAGGGGCAGGGACGAGCAGTACTTC	CASSLRGRDEQYF
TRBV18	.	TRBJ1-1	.	TGTGCCAGCTCACCGGAGGGGCCCCGCGTGAACACTGAAGCTTTCTTT	CASSPEGPRVNTEAFF
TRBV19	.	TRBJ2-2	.	TGTGCCCTGTACGGGGCCGGGGAGCTGTTTTTT	CALYGAGELFF
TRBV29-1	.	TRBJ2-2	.	TGCAGCGTTGAGGAAACAGGGTTTAGCGGGGAGCTGTTTTTT	CSVEETGFSGELFF
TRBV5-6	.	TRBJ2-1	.	TGTGCCAGCAGCCCCGCCGGACAGTACAATGAGCAGTTCTTC	CASSPAGQYNEQFF
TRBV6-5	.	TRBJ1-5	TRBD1	TGTGCCAGCAGTCGGACAGGGGGCCATCAGCCCCAGCATTTT	CASSRTGGHQPQHF
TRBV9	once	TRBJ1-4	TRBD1	TGTGCCAGCAGCCCCAGGACAGGAGGAAATGAAAAACTGTTTTTT	CASSPRTGGNEKLFF
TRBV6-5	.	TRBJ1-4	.	TGTGCCAGCAGTTACGAGTCTGCAACTAATGAAAAACTGTTTTTT	CASSYESATNEKLFF
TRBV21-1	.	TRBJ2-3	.	TGTGCCAGCAGCAATGGACCCAGGGATGATTATTTT	CASSNGPRDDYF
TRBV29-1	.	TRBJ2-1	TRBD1	TGCAGCGTTGGAGCACAGGGGATGGGGGAGCAGTTCTTC	CSVGAQGMGEQFF
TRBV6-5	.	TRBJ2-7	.	TGTGCCAGCAGTTCCAGCGGGCCCGGTTATAGGGAGCAGTACTTC	CASSSSGPGYREQYF
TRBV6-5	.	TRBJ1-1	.	TGTGCCAGCTCAGTTCAGGGCCTCATGAACACTGAAGCTTTCTTT	CASSVQGLMNTEAFF
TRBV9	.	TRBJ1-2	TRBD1	TGTGCCAGCAGCGGAGACAGGGCCTATGGCTACACCTTC	CASSGDRAYGYTF
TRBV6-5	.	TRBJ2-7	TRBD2	TGTGCCAGCAGGATCGGACTAGCGGTATACGAGCAGTACTTC	CASRIGLAVYEQYF
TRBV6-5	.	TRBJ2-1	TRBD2	TGTGCCAGCAGTTTAGCGGGAGACCCCTACAATGAGCAGTTCTTC	CASSLAGDPYNEQFF
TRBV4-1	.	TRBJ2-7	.	TGCGCCAGCAGCCAAGATTGGGGGGTGTACGAGCAGTACTTC	CASSQDWGVYEQYF